This TCR beta chain appears in the sequencing data of a study of T cell changes during pregnancy in multiple sclerosis. This CDR3 has 13 residues. Germline assignment: CDR1 SGHNT and CDR2 YENEEA. Trimming pared 5 bases from V and 6 bases from J, leaving 11 bases between. TCRdb's copy holds only in-frame clones and misses some; the assay was immunoSEQ multiplex PCR. This sample has about 40,000 clones, with 80% to 95% found just once. Remarks on this clone: The same CDR3 also results from other DNA sequences found in this sample.

This chain connects TRBV11-3 to TRBJ2-1, with D perhaps TRBD2 (6 bases). The TCR originated in a female donor with multiple sclerosis, enrolled in a pregnancy study. Sequences were derived from CD4+ T cells from peripheral blood mononuclear cells, sampled in the third trimester of pregnancy. CDR3 in amino acids: CASSRLEGNEQFF. Written as DNA, the CDR3 is TGTGCCAGCAGCCGTTTGGAGGGCAATGAGCAGTTCTTC.